These T cell receptor beta chains were read from a single sample in a study of shared clonotypes between healthy human individuals. Sequenced by immunoSEQ multiplex PCR; TCRdb stores in-frame clones only, minus some. Of nearly 1 million clones listed, approximately 80% are singletons. Source material: memory CD4+ T cells sorted from blood. The receptors shown here come from a man in his late teens or twenties in good health. Both conserved end residues are part of each CDR3. The order of the fields is CDR3 length, V gene, CDR3 protein.

CDR3 length: 15
V gene: TRBV18
CDR3 protein: CASSPQWVSADTQYF

CDR3 length: 14
V gene: TRBV7-9
CDR3 protein: CASSPPPGYNEQFF

CDR3 length: 15
V gene: TRBV6-6
CDR3 protein: CASSYGGGPGNTIYF

CDR3 length: 16
V gene: TRBV18
CDR3 protein: CASSPLGPSTGSPLHF

CDR3 length: 16
V gene: TRBV11-2
CDR3 protein: CASSLPQQMANEKLFF

CDR3 length: 12
V gene: TRBV6-5
CDR3 protein: CASRPNTDTQYF

CDR3 length: 13
V gene: TRBV19
CDR3 protein: CASSGQANTEAFF

CDR3 length: 14
V gene: TRBV29-1
CDR3 protein: CSGGEPQVHHEQFF

CDR3 length: 13
V gene: TRBV6-6
CDR3 protein: CASGGNRGYGYTF

CDR3 length: 13
V gene: TRBV10-2
CDR3 protein: CASSVGPEGGYTF

CDR3 length: 15
V gene: TRBV29-1
CDR3 protein: CSVEDPGIRTDTQYF

CDR3 length: 14
V gene: TRBV10-3
CDR3 protein: CAISESDSIKTQYF

CDR3 length: 15
V gene: TRBV5-1
CDR3 protein: CASSSTGMANEKLFF

CDR3 length: 13
V gene: TRBV5-1
CDR3 protein: CASRPQPNTEAFF

CDR3 length: 13
V gene: TRBV6-5
CDR3 protein: CASSYAAVTEAFF

CDR3 length: 13
V gene: TRBV2
CDR3 protein: CASRTDYNSPLHF

CDR3 length: 16
V gene: TRBV7-2
CDR3 protein: CASSLVIPRVNDGYTF

CDR3 length: 13
V gene: TRBV18
CDR3 protein: CASSPGQRSPQHF

CDR3 length: 14
V gene: TRBV7-2
CDR3 protein: CASSPSSGAYEQYF

CDR3 length: 14
V gene: TRBV14
CDR3 protein: CASKKTGLRNTIYF

CDR3 length: 14
V gene: TRBV6-6
CDR3 protein: CASRNGQGASLGTF

CDR3 length: 15
V gene: TRBV7-9
CDR3 protein: CASRVSAGNTGELFF

CDR3 length: 15
V gene: TRBV6-6
CDR3 protein: CASSPGDRSNYGYTF

CDR3 length: 15
V gene: TRBV5-4
CDR3 protein: CASSLGTGGSYGYTF

CDR3 length: 15
V gene: TRBV7-2
CDR3 protein: CASTSTRTDQETQYF

CDR3 length: 15
V gene: TRBV9
CDR3 protein: CASSAESGGPYTQYF

CDR3 length: 15
V gene: TRBV29-1
CDR3 protein: CSGGFGEGRAGELFF

CDR3 length: 17
V gene: TRBV5-6
CDR3 protein: CASSLGRGGSRSTEAFF

CDR3 length: 14
V gene: TRBV25-1
CDR3 protein: CASSPAGSNTEAFF

CDR3 length: 13
V gene: TRBV18
CDR3 protein: CASSTGQNTEAFF

CDR3 length: 15
V gene: TRBV2
CDR3 protein: CASSESRSSTDTQYF

CDR3 length: 14
V gene: TRBV19
CDR3 protein: CASSPRTGNQPQHF

CDR3 length: 15
V gene: TRBV6-1
CDR3 protein: CASSEDPVSYNEQFF

CDR3 length: 16
V gene: TRBV14
CDR3 protein: CASSQDGLAGPYEQYF

CDR3 length: 14
V gene: TRBV19
CDR3 protein: CASRFRDGSYEQYF

CDR3 length: 21
V gene: TRBV5-1
CDR3 protein: CASSLNPDRGSYSASRDTQYF

CDR3 length: 15
V gene: TRBV12-5
CDR3 protein: CASGPGLAFTGELFF

CDR3 length: 13
V gene: TRBV19
CDR3 protein: CASSPKKRQPQHF

CDR3 length: 17
V gene: TRBV28
CDR3 protein: CASSLKSLRGPLEKLFF

CDR3 length: 17
V gene: TRBV6-8
CDR3 protein: CASTSTRGAVSTDTQYF

CDR3 length: 11
V gene: TRBV29-1
CDR3 protein: CSVGQGVEQYF

CDR3 length: 13
V gene: TRBV4-1
CDR3 protein: CASSQRDRVEQYF

CDR3 length: 13
V gene: TRBV6-5
CDR3 protein: CASSRAASYEQYF